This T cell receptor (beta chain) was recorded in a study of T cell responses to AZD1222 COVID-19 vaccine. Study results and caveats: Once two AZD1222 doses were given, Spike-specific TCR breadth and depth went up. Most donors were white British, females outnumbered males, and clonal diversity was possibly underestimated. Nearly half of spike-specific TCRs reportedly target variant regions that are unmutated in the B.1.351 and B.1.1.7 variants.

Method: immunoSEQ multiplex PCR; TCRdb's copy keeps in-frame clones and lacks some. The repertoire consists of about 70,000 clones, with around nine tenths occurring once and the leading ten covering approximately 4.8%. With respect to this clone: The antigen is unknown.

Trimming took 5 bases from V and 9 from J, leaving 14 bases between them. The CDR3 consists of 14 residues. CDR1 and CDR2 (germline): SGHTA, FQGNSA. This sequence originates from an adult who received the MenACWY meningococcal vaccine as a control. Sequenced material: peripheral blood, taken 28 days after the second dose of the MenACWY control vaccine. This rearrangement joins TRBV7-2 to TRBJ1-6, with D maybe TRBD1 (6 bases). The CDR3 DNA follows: TGTGCCAGCAGCACTACAGGGAACAGTTCACCCCTCCACTTT. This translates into CASSTTGNSSPLHF. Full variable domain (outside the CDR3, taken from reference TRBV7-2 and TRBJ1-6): GAGVSQSPSNKVTEKGKDVELRCDPISGHTALYWYRQSLGQGLEFLIYFQGNSAPDKSGLPSDRFSAERTGGSVSTLTIQRTQQEDSAVYLCASSTTGNSSPLHFGNGTRLTVT.